Shown below are 22 T cell receptor beta chains from a single sample sequenced in a study of vaccination effects on CD4 cells after COVID-19. Antigens for these TCRs are unknown. Libraries were prepared by immunoSEQ multiplex PCR; TCRdb keeps only in-frame clonotypes and omits some of them. The sample shows more than 25,000 clones, about 63% of them seen only once. Pools of viral peptides were used by the ViraFEST assay to expand antigen-specific CD4+ T cells ahead of sequencing. The culture ran for around ten days before CD4+ T cells were isolated. The sequencing used CD4+ T cells from PBMCs cultured with HCoV-229E spike peptides, collected before COVID-19 vaccination. These receptors were obtained from a human donor who received a COVID-19 vaccine.

The rearrangement links TRBV19 to TRBJ1-5, with D uncertain. V lost 1 base and J 1 base, leaving 23 bases between the germline ends. Germline V gene sequence: CDR1 LNHDA, CDR2 SQIVND (reference sequence). The CDR3 contains 20 residues. CDR3 in DNA: TGTGCCAGTAGTATAGTGAGGCTTGGCCCTAGACTTCGAAGCAATCAGCCCCAGCATTTT. It is translated as CASSIVRLGPRLRSNQPQHF. Filled out from reference TRBV19 and TRBJ1-5, the complete variable domain reads DGGITQSPKYLFRKEGQNVTLSCEQNLNHDAMYWYRQDPGQGLRLIYYSQIVNDFQKGDIAEGYSVSREKKESFPLTVTSAQKNPTAFYLCASSIVRLGPRLRSNQPQHFGDGTRLSIL.

This clone was counted a few times. The rearrangement uses TRBV18 and TRBJ1-1; D remains unclear. Deletions cut 2 bases from V and 11 bases from J, with 12 bases between. This CDR3 is 12 amino acids long. Germline CDR1 KGHSH, CDR2 LQKENI. For the CDR3, the DNA is TGTGCCAGCTCACCAGCTACGGAGGCGGCTTTCTTT. Residues: CASSPATEAAFF. Using reference TRBV18 and TRBJ1-1 for the parts outside the CDR3, the full variable domain is NAGVMQNPRHLVRRRGQEARLRCSPMKGHSHVYWYRQLPEEGLKFMVYLQKENIIDESGMPKERFSAEFPKEGPSILRIQQVVRGDSAAYFCASSPATEAAFFGQGTRLTVV.

This chain links TRBV12-3 or TRBV12-4 with TRBJ1-2; D unresolved. This CDR3 is 13 amino acids long. V lost 0 bases, J lost 4 bases, and 6 bases lay in between. The CDR3 DNA sequence: TGTGCCAGCAGTTTAGCAGGCCCCTATGGCTACACCTTC. Translated: CASSLAGPYGYTF.

The chain employs TRBV5-5 and TRBJ1-5; TRBD1 might be the D (5 bases). The CDR3 runs 15 residues. The germline CDR1 and CDR2 sequences are SGHKS and YYEKEE (reference sequence). Trimming took 0 bases from V and 3 from J, leaving 10 bases between them. In DNA, the CDR3 is TGTGCCAGCAGCTTGGTGGGGGTGTTCAATCAGCCCCAGCATTTT. Translation gives CASSLVGVFNQPQHF.

The genes are TRBV20-1 and TRBJ2-1; 9 bases agree with TRBD1. The germline V gene encodes CDR1 DFQATT and CDR2 SNEGSKA (reference sequence). CDR3 length: 15 amino acids. Trimming at V came to 3 bases and at J to 7 bases, leaving 10 bases not matched to a gene. CDR3 amino acids: CSASKTGGGVNEQFF. CDR3 nucleotides: TGCAGTGCTAGTAAGACAGGGGGGGGTGTGAATGAGCAGTTCTTC.

This clone was observed a handful of times. The chain is built from TRBV7-3 and TRBJ2-1; either TRBD1 or TRBD2 may fit D (5 bases each). From germline, CDR1 is SGHTA and CDR2 FQGTGA. Trimming left V 5 bases short and J 2 bases short, with 10 bases between. The CDR3 has 14 residues. CDR3 DNA: TGTGCCAGCAGCCGGGTGGGGGCCTACAATGAGCAGTTCTTC. This sequence encodes CASSRVGAYNEQFF.

V is TRBV6-5 and J is TRBJ2-6; 7 bases fit TRBD2. The CDR3 is 14 amino acids. Germline V gene sequence: CDR1 MNHEY, CDR2 SVGAGI. The ends lost 6 bases at V and 2 bases at J; junction bases unmatched: 1. CDR3 sequence (DNA): TGTGCCAGCAGACGGGGGGCTGGGGCCAACGTCCTGACTTTC. As protein: CASRRGAGANVLTF.

V gene TRBV6-6 combines with J gene TRBJ1-2; TRBD1 might be the D (6 bases). This CDR3 is built from 14 residues. The V and J ends lost 7 bases and 1 base respectively, with 13 bases between them. CDR1 and CDR2 from the germline V gene are MNHNY and SVGAGI (reference sequence). The CDR3 loop reads CASTQAGVNYGYTF. In nucleotides, the CDR3 is TGTGCCAGCACCCAAGCAGGGGTTAACTATGGCTACACCTTC.

The chain carries TRBV28 and TRBJ2-3, with TRBD1 as a possible D gene (5 bases). The CDR3 is 14 residues long. Germline V gene lookup returns CDR1 MDHEN and CDR2 SYDVKM. The ends were cut back, 5 bases at V and 5 bases at J, with 14 bases in the middle. This CDR3 reads CASSLQVLEDTQYF. The DNA for the CDR3 is TGTGCCAGCAGTCTACAGGTCCTGGAAGATACGCAGTATTTT.

V and J are TRBV5-4 and TRBJ2-2; a weak D match, TRBD1 (6 bases). CDR3 length: 17 residues. The germline V gene has CDR1 SGHNT and CDR2 YYREEE (reference sequence). V was trimmed by 3 bases and J by 1 base, leaving 16 bases between them. CDR3 nucleotides: TGTGCCAGCAGCTCGCAGGGGCCTAACCTGAACACCGGGGAGCTGTTTTTT. Translated, it gives CASSSQGPNLNTGELFF. Filled out from reference TRBV5-4 and TRBJ2-2, the complete variable domain reads ETGVTQSPTHLIKTRGQQVTLRCSSQSGHNTVSWYQQALGQGPQFIFQYYREEENGRGNFPPRFSGLQFPNYSSELNVNALELDDSALYLCASSSQGPNLNTGELFFGEGSRLTVL.

V gene TRBV19 combines with J gene TRBJ2-2, with D tentatively TRBD2 (6 bases). With 5 bases removed from V and 5 bases from J, the gap between germline ends came to 9 bases. Germline lookup yields CDR1 LNHDA and CDR2 SQIVND (reference sequence). The CDR3 runs 13 residues. DNA of the CDR3: TGTGCCAGTAGTCCGGAGGGAACCGGGGAGCTGTTTTTT. Translation gives CASSPEGTGELFF.

The chain recombines TRBV19 with TRBJ1-4, with 7 bases matching TRBD1. The CDR3 runs 16 residues. Germline trimming cut 1 base from V and 5 bases from J; bases unmatched to any gene: 7. Germline V gene sequence: CDR1 LNHDA, CDR2 SQIVND (reference sequence). In DNA, the CDR3 is TGTGCCAGTAGTATAGGAAGGGACAGCTTCAATGAAAAACTGTTTTTT. It codes for CASSIGRDSFNEKLFF.

This clone was seen just once. The gene calls are TRBV25-1 and TRBJ1-2; D perhaps matches TRBD1 (5 bases). Per the germline V gene, CDR1 is MGHDK and CDR2 is SYGVNS. The CDR3 has 14 amino acids. V lost 2 bases and J 6 bases, leaving 13 bases between the germline ends. The CDR3 bases are TGTGCCAGCAGTGAAGGGCAGGGCGTTAATGGCTACACCTTC. Residues: CASSEGQGVNGYTF.

CDR3 sequence reads: CASSQDYAQGNQPQHF. The CDR3 DNA reads as TGTGCCAGCAGCCAAGACTACGCACAGGGAAATCAGCCCCAGCATTTT. This chain joins TRBV4-2 and TRBJ1-5; D is perhaps TRBD1 (6 bases). The CDR3 spans 16 residues. CDR1 is LGHNA, CDR2 YNFKEQ, per germline. V gave up 0 bases and J gave up 4 bases, with 13 bases separating them.

This chain joins TRBV6-5 and TRBJ2-7, with 7 bases matching TRBD2. The CDR3 is 15 residues long. V shed 2 bases, J shed 1 base, and the junction held 5 bases outside the gene matches. Germline V gene data show CDR1 as MNHEY and CDR2 as SVGAGI. This CDR3 is CASSYPGAGSYEQYF. DNA of the CDR3: TGTGCCAGCAGTTACCCAGGAGCGGGGTCCTACGAGCAGTACTTC.

Comments on this clone: The germline gene is not matched at one end of the junction; a read error may be the cause. The chain carries TRBV6-2 or TRBV6-3 and TRBJ2-1; TRBD1 might be the D (5 bases). Germline V gene lookup returns CDR1 MNHEY and CDR2 SVGEGT. The CDR3 is made up of 12 amino acids. CDR3: CASSRPTVSQLF. The CDR3 nucleotides are TGTGCCAGCAGCCGACCGACAGTGTCCCAGCTCTTC.

Note on this clone: The junction and the germline gene differ at one end; a read error may be behind it. The J gene is TRBJ1-6, the V gene TRBV19, with a possible D match to TRBD1 (6 bases). CDR1 is LNHDA, CDR2 SQIVND, per germline (reference sequence). This CDR3 is 14 amino acids long. The chain's CDR3 is CASRIGGGNSPLHF. The CDR3 coding sequence is TGTGCCAGTAGGATAGGAGGGGGGAATTCACCCCTCCACTTT.

The chain couples TRBV5-1 to TRBJ2-3; 13 nucleotides align to TRBD2. Germline V gene data show CDR1 as SGHRS and CDR2 as YFSETQ. Trimming removed 4 bases from V and 2 bases from J; junction bases left unmatched: 4. The CDR3 contains 16 residues. CDR3 nucleotide sequence: TGCGCCAGCAGCCCTGGGACTAGCGGGGACACAGATACGCAGTATTTT. Translation gives CASSPGTSGDTDTQYF.

V usage is TRBV30 and J usage is TRBJ1-3, with D unclear. The V gene lost 4 bases and the J gene lost 0 bases, with 7 bases spanning the gap. This CDR3 is built from 13 residues. CDR1 GTSNPN and CDR2 SVGIG come from the germline V gene (reference sequence). Written as DNA, the CDR3 is TGTGCCTGGAACCGAGACTCTGGAAACACCATATATTTT. Residues: CAWNRDSGNTIYF. The entire variable domain, with the rest obtained from reference TRBV30 and TRBJ1-3, is as follows: SQTIHQWPATLVQPVGSPLSLECTVEGTSNPNLYWYRQAAGRGLQLLFYSVGIGQISSEVPQNLSASRPQDRQFILSSKKLLLSDSGFYLCAWNRDSGNTIYFGEGSWLTVV.

The rearrangement joins TRBV18 to TRBJ2-7, with 11 bases lining up with TRBD1. Germline CDR1 is KGHSH and CDR2 is LQKENI. Trimming removed 1 base from V and 0 bases from J; junction bases left unmatched: 2. This CDR3 spans 16 amino acids. CDR3 amino acids: CASSPRGTGGSYEQYF. CDR3 DNA sequence: TGTGCCAGCTCACCACGGGGGACAGGGGGCTCCTACGAGCAGTACTTC.

V and J are TRBV5-1 and TRBJ2-5; TRBD2 matches 8 bases. The germline CDR1 and CDR2 sequences are SGHRS and YFSETQ. Trimming cost V 0 bases and J 5 bases; bases outside gene matches: 6. This CDR3 comprises 15 residues. The CDR3 DNA reads TGCGCCAGCAGCTTGGTGTCAGCGGGAGAGGAGACCCAGTACTTC. Its translation is CASSLVSAGEETQYF.

This clone occurred once. J is TRBJ2-5 and V is TRBV2; D could derive from TRBD1 or TRBD2 (7 bases each). The CDR3 is 14 amino acids. The germline V and J ends were trimmed by 11 bases and 3 bases, with 19 bases remaining between them. The germline gives CDR1 SNHLY, CDR2 FYNNEI. As DNA, the CDR3 is TGTGCCTCCGAGCGGGGCAGGGGGGAAGAGACCCAGTACTTC. This gives the protein CASERGRGEETQYF.